The rows below give T cell receptor beta chains drawn from one sample of a study of blood T cells in healthy people across ages. TCRdb re-derived calls from the 5' RACE reads in MiXCR, one entry per CDR3 protein. The sample includes 450,000 to 600,000 distinct CDR3 sequences, about 27% of them seen just once. The data were also submitted as part of a second study, on T cells of mothers and their children.

Sequencing used blood. The receptors shown here come from a boy between 2 and 10 years old in good health. Each CDR3 is given with its conserved first and last residue. Fields, in order: D gene, J gene, V gene, clone size, CDR3 DNA, CDR3 protein. The D gene is left open where the match is weak. Size tells how often a clone was seen (once, few, many) or the class of an expanded clone, and some rows leave it out.

TRBD2,TRBJ2-7,TRBV5-5,few,TGTGCCAGCAGCTTTGGCGGGGGGCCCTACGAGCAGTACTTC,CASSFGGGPYEQYF
-,TRBJ2-3,TRBV4-2,-,TGTGCCAGCAGCCACCCTAGCACAGATACGCAGTATTTT,CASSHPSTDTQYF
TRBD1,TRBJ2-2,TRBV27,few,TGTGCCAGCAAGGGACAGGGGGACACCGGGGAGCTGTTTTTT,CASKGQGDTGELFF
-,TRBJ2-1,TRBV20-1,-,TGCAGTGCTAGAGACTCCGGCCTGGGGGTGTGGAACAATGAGCAGTTCTTC,CSARDSGLGVWNNEQFF
TRBD1,TRBJ2-7,TRBV6-1,-,TGTGCCAGCAGTGCGGGACAGGGGACCTACGAGCAGTACTTC,CASSAGQGTYEQYF
-,TRBJ2-5,TRBV30,-,TGTGCCTGGAGTGTAAGTGGGACCCAGTACTTC,CAWSVSGTQYF
-,TRBJ2-5,TRBV29-1,-,TGCAGCGTTGCGAGGGGTACAGGCGTCCAAGAGACCCAGTACTTC,CSVARGTGVQETQYF
TRBD2,TRBJ2-3,TRBV30,-,TGTGCCTGGAGTCCCGGACTAGCGGGAGGGCCTGAGGGGCAGTATTTT,CAWSPGLAGGPEGQYF
-,TRBJ2-5,TRBV27,-,TGTGCCAGTCAGTCGGGAGCTAGCTGGATGAGGGGCCAAGAGACCCAGTACTTC,CASQSGASWMRGQETQYF
-,TRBJ2-5,TRBV3-1,-,TGTGCCAGCAGCCAAGGACAGGCGAACCAAGAGACCCAGTACTTC,CASSQGQANQETQYF
-,TRBJ2-3,TRBV6-2/TRBV6-3,-,TGTGCCAGCAGATTACAGGGAGTGTACGCAGATACGCAGTATTTT,CASRLQGVYADTQYF
TRBD1,TRBJ2-7,TRBV6-1,few,TGTGCCAGCAGGAAACAGGGGGATACCTACGAGCAGTACTTC,CASRKQGDTYEQYF
-,TRBJ1-1,TRBV14,-,TGTGCCAGCAGCCAAGTTACAGGAGGGAACACTGAAGCTTTCTTT,CASSQVTGGNTEAFF
-,TRBJ2-1,TRBV5-1,few,TGCGCCAGCAGCTTGCAGTACGGGGACGGCTCCTACAATGAGCAGTTCTTC,CASSLQYGDGSYNEQFF
-,TRBJ2-5,TRBV18,-,TGTGCCAGCTCACCGCTGCGCGGGGCGGACCCGGGAAAAGAGACCCAGTACTTC,CASSPLRGADPGKETQYF
-,TRBJ2-7,TRBV7-2,few,TGTGCCAGCAGCTTAATGAATTACGAGCAGTACTTC,CASSLMNYEQYF
-,TRBJ1-1,TRBV5-1,few,TGCGCCAGCAGCTTGATGGGCAGGGGCCAAGACGCTTTCTTT,CASSLMGRGQDAFF
-,TRBJ1-2,TRBV7-9,-,TGTGCCAGCAGCGCCCCGGGGAGGGTAGGCTATGGCTACACCTTC,CASSAPGRVGYGYTF
-,TRBJ2-2,TRBV3-1,-,TGTGCCAGCAGCCTATCAGGCCCCGACACCGGGGAGCTGTTTTTT,CASSLSGPDTGELFF
TRBD1,TRBJ2-5,TRBV7-9,few,TGTGCCAGCAGCTACCGGGACAGGGGTCAAGAGACCCAGTACTTC,CASSYRDRGQETQYF
-,TRBJ2-5,TRBV30,-,TGTGCCTGGAGTGGGACAACCTGGCCAGAGACCCAGTACTTC,CAWSGTTWPETQYF
-,TRBJ1-1,TRBV5-1,few,TGCGCCAGCAGCTTGGCCAGTAGGCCCAACACTGAAGCTTTCTTT,CASSLASRPNTEAFF
TRBD2,TRBJ2-1,TRBV9,-,TGTGCCAGCAGCGCTAGCGGGAATTTATTGTTCTTC,CASSASGNLLFF
-,TRBJ2-1,TRBV10-3,-,TGTGCCATCAGTGGAACAGGGTCCAATGAGCAGTTCTTC,CAISGTGSNEQFF
TRBD2,TRBJ2-2,TRBV28,-,TGTGCCAGCATGGCGGGGGGTTCCAACGGGGAGCTGTTTTTT,CASMAGGSNGELFF
-,TRBJ2-7,TRBV7-8,-,TGTGCCAGCAGCTTAAGAGCGGGCTACCTGAACGAGCAGTACTTC,CASSLRAGYLNEQYF
TRBD2,TRBJ2-7,TRBV28,-,TGTGCCAGCCGGGTAGCGGGGGGGTCCACCTACGAGCAGTACTTC,CASRVAGGSTYEQYF
TRBD1,TRBJ1-2,TRBV2,-,TGTGCCAGCAGGGGAGGGGGCGGTGGCTACACCTTC,CASRGGGGGYTF
-,TRBJ1-2,TRBV15,many,TGTGCCACCAGCCTTGGCCTGGGCAAAAACTATGGCTACACCTTC,CATSLGLGKNYGYTF
-,TRBJ2-5,TRBV9,many,TGTGCCAGCAGCGTAGAGCCTAGCGATGGGACCCAGTACTTC,CASSVEPSDGTQYF
-,TRBJ2-7,TRBV7-2,few,TGTGCCAGCAGCTTAGCGCTGGGTCACTCCTACGAGCAGTACTTC,CASSLALGHSYEQYF
-,TRBJ1-2,TRBV7-9,-,TGTGCCACCGAACAGGGCGACGGCTATGGCTACACCTTC,CATEQGDGYGYTF
-,TRBJ2-1,TRBV20-1,few,TGCAGTGCTAGAGATCGTGGTCTCCTCCGGGTCAATGAGCAGTTCTTC,CSARDRGLLRVNEQFF
-,TRBJ2-2,TRBV30,-,TGTGCCTTTCTAGGGACCGGGGAGCTGTTTTTT,CAFLGTGELFF
-,TRBJ1-2,TRBV10-3,-,TGTGCCATCAGTGAGTCCCGGGATCCAATTGGCTACACCTTC,CAISESRDPIGYTF
-,TRBJ2-7,TRBV20-1,few,TGCAGTGCTACGAGCCCGACAGGTTCCTCCTACGAGCAGTACTTC,CSATSPTGSSYEQYF
-,TRBJ2-5,TRBV2,few,TGTGCCAGCAGTGAAAGTGTCAGTTTGGGAAAGACCCAGTACTTC,CASSESVSLGKTQYF
-,TRBJ2-3,TRBV24-1,-,TGTGCCACCAGTGAATATCGCGGGGGCACAGATACGCAGTATTTT,CATSEYRGGTDTQYF
TRBD2,TRBJ2-7,TRBV6-5,few,TGTGCCAGCAGGGAGCGGGGGCCCTACGAGCAGTACTTC,CASRERGPYEQYF
TRBD2,TRBJ2-2,TRBV7-9,-,TGTGCCAGCAGCCGGAGCGGGAGTACCTACACCGGGGAGCTGTTTTTT,CASSRSGSTYTGELFF
-,TRBJ1-4,TRBV27,-,TGTGCCAGCAGTTCCTTCCCGGGACGGCGGAATGAAAAACTGTTTTTT,CASSSFPGRRNEKLFF
TRBD2,TRBJ2-4,TRBV4-3,-,TGCGCCAGCAGCCAAGATCTCCTAAGCGGGAGTATCCTTAAAAACATTCAGTACTTC,CASSQDLLSGSILKNIQYF
TRBD2,TRBJ2-7,TRBV6-5,few,TGTGCCAGCACCAGAACTAGCGGGAGCGAGCAGTACTTC,CASTRTSGSEQYF
TRBD1,TRBJ2-7,TRBV29-1,-,TGCAGCGTGGGAGCTTGGCAGGGGGCTGGTGAGCAGTACTTC,CSVGAWQGAGEQYF
-,TRBJ2-7,TRBV7-9,-,TGTGCCAGCAGTCCTGACTTCTACGAGCAGTACTTC,CASSPDFYEQYF
-,TRBJ2-2,TRBV7-6,-,TGTGCCAGCAGCTTCGGGCAGTTTCCCGGGGAGCTGTTTTTT,CASSFGQFPGELFF
TRBD1,TRBJ1-6,TRBV11-2,few,TGTGCCAGCAGCTTAGCCGGACAGGGACGCTCACCCCTCCACTTT,CASSLAGQGRSPLHF
-,TRBJ1-2,TRBV7-8,-,TGTGCCAGCAGCTCCCGGGCCAAGGGGGTTCAACGTGGCTACACCTTC,CASSSRAKGVQRGYTF
-,TRBJ2-7,TRBV7-9,-,TGTGCCAGCAGCTTAGGGGGGCCAGTCTCCTACGAGCAGTACTTC,CASSLGGPVSYEQYF
TRBD1,TRBJ1-2,TRBV10-3,-,TGTGCCATCAGTGAGTACGGGACAGGCTATGGCTACACCTTC,CAISEYGTGYGYTF
-,TRBJ2-2,TRBV7-6,once,TGTGCCAGCAGCCTCCTTACATCCACCGGGGAGCTGTTTTTT,CASSLLTSTGELFF
-,TRBJ2-1,TRBV6-2/TRBV6-3,few,TGTGCCGTCCTACTAGCCAATGAGCAGTTCTTC,CAVLLANEQFF
-,TRBJ2-7,TRBV29-1,-,TGCAGCGTTGAAGGGAATCGCCACGAGCAGTACTTC,CSVEGNRHEQYF
-,TRBJ1-5,TRBV5-5,-,TGTGCCAGCAGTCCCATTTCCGATGGTTTCGATCAGCCCCAGCATTTT,CASSPISDGFDQPQHF